This T cell receptor (beta chain) was sequenced for a study of blood T cell repertoires in COVID-19. V lost 7 bases and J lost 4, with 19 bases in between. This CDR3 contains 15 residues. The germline V gene encodes CDR1 MDHEN and CDR2 SYDVKM. Clones were sequenced by immunoSEQ multiplex PCR, and TCRdb holds only the in-frame ones, with some missing. The sample comprises about 490,000 clones, over 75% of which are singletons, and approximately 3.2% rests with the top ten. The sequenced sample was peripheral blood. This chain links TRBV28 with TRBJ1-1; weak D call: TRBD1 (5 bases). The receptor comes from a human donor in a cohort sampled during active COVID-19. The CDR3 DNA sequence: TGTGCCAGCACCCTCACCGGGGGAATGGCCACTGAAGCTTTCTTT. Translating it yields CASTLTGGMATEAFF.